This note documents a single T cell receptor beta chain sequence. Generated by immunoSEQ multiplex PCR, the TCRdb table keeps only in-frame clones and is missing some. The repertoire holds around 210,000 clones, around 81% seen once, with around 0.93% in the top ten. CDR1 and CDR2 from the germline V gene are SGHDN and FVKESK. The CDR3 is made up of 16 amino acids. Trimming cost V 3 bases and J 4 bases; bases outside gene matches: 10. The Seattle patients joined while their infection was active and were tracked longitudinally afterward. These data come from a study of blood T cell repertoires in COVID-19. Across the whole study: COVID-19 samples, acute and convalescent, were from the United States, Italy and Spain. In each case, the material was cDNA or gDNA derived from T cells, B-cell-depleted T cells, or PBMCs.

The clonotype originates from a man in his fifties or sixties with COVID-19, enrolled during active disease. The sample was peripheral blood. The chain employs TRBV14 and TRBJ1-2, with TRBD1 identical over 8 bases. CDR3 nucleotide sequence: TGTGCCAGCAGCCAGTCCTTGGACAGGGATGGCTATGGCTACACCTTC. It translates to CASSQSLDRDGYGYTF.